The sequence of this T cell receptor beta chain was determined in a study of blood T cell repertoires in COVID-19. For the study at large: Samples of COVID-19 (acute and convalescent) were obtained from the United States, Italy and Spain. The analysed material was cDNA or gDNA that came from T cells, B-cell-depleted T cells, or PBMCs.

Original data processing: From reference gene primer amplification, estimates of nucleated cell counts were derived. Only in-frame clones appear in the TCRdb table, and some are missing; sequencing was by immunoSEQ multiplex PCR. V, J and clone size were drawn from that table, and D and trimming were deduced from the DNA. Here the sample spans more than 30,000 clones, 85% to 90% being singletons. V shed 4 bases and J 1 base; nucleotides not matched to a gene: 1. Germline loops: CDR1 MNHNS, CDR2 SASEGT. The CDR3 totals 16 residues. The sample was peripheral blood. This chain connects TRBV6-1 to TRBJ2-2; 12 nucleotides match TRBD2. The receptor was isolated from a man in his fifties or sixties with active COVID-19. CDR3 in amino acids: CASSGGLAGNTGELFF. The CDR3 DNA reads TGTGCCAGCAGTGGGGGACTAGCGGGGAACACCGGGGAGCTGTTTTTT.